The present T cell receptor beta chain was sequenced within a study of blood T cell repertoires in COVID-19. Study-wide background: Acute and convalescent COVID-19 specimens originated in the United States, Italy and Spain. The cDNA or gDNA used as material had been derived from T cells, B-cell-depleted T cells, or PBMCs.

The V end was cut by 2 bases, the J end by 2 bases, with 6 bases between. CDR3 length equals 13 residues. Germline CDR1 reads MNHEY; CDR2 reads SVGAGI. This clone was picked up a small number of times. The sample holds other DNA sequences that translate to the same CDR3. The authors' processing: The authors estimated nucleated cell counts from reference gene primer amplification. Using immunoSEQ multiplex PCR, the repertoire was profiled, and TCRdb retains in-frame clones only, with some absent. That table supplies the V and J calls and clone size; D and trimming were determined from the DNA. The table records some 230,000 clones, roughly 84% of them present only once.

Sequencing input: peripheral blood. The chain carries TRBV6-5 and TRBJ1-2; TRBD1 might be the D (5 bases). This TCR was sampled from a woman aged 30 to 39 who had recovered from COVID-19. The CDR3 sequence: CASSYKGNYGYTF. The CDR3 DNA is TGTGCCAGCAGTTACAAGGGGAACTATGGCTACACCTTC.